This T cell receptor beta chain was recorded in a study of graft-versus-host responses after intestinal transplantation. Clones were sequenced by immunoSEQ multiplex PCR, and TCRdb holds only the in-frame ones, with some missing. The sample carries roughly 100,000 clones, 93% recorded once. The length of the CDR3 is 14 residues. CDR1 is SEHNR, CDR2 FQNEAQ, per germline (reference sequence). V lost 2 bases, J lost 8 bases, and 12 bases lay in between. In this sample, this clone turned up a few times. Its specificity is unknown. The specimen was unstimulated CD8+ T cells sorted from spleen or lymph node cells, collected before intestinal transplant. The sequence was obtained from a human donor who received an intestinal transplant. The chain combines TRBV7-9 with TRBJ1-4, with D perhaps TRBD1 (6 bases). The CDR3 DNA is TGTGCCAGCAGCTTAAGCAGGGGCACGGAAAAACTGTTTTTT. This gives the protein CASSLSRGTEKLFF.